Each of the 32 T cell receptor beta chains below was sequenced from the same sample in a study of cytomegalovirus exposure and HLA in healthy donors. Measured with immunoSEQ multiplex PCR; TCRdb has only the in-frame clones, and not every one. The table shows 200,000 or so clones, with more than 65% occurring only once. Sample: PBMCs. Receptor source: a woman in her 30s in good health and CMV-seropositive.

DNA for the CDR3: TGTGCCAGCAGCCCCGGGGGGTTGAACACTGAAGCTTTCTTT. It codes for CASSPGGLNTEAFF. The V and J genes are TRBV9 and TRBJ1-1; D is perhaps TRBD1 (5 bases). This CDR3 region has 14 residues. Germline assignment: CDR1 SGDLS and CDR2 YYNGEE. Trimming left V 4 bases short and J 0 bases short, with 10 bases between.

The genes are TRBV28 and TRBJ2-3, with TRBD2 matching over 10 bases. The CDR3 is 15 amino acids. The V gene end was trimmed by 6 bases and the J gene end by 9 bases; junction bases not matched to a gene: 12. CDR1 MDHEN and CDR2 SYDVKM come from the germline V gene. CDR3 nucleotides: TGTGCCAGCAGCTCACCTAGCGGGAGAAGAGAGACGCAGTATTTT. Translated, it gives CASSSPSGRRETQYF.

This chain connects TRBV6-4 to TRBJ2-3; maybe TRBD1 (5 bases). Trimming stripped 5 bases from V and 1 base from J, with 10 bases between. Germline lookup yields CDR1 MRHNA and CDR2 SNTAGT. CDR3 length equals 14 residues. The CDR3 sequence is CASSLEGGTDTQYF. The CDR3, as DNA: TGTGCCAGCAGTTTAGAAGGGGGCACAGATACGCAGTATTTT.

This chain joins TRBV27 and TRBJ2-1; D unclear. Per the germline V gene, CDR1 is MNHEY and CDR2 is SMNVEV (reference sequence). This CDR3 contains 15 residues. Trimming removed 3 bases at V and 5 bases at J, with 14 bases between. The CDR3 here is CASSFGWNTNNEQFF. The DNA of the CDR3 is TGTGCCAGCAGTTTTGGTTGGAACACTAACAATGAGCAGTTCTTC.

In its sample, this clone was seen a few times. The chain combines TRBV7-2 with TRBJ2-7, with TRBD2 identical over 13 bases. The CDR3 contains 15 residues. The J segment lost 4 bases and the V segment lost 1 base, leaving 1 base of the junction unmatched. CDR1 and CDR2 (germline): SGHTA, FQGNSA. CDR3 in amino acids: CASSLELAGGYEQYF. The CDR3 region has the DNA TGTGCCAGCAGCTTAGAACTAGCGGGAGGGTACGAGCAGTACTTC.

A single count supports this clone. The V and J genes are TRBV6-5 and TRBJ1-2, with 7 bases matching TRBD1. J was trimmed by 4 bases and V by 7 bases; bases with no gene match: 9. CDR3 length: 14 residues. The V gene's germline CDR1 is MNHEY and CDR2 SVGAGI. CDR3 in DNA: TGTGCCAGCACCAAGGGGGCGGGAGGCTATGGCTACACCTTC. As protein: CASTKGAGGYGYTF.

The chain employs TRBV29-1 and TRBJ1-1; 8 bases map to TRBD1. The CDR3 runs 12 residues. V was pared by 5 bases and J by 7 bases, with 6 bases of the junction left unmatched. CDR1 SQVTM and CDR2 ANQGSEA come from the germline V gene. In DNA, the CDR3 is TGCAGCGTTTCCGGACAGGGTGATGAAGCTTTCTTT. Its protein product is CSVSGQGDEAFF.

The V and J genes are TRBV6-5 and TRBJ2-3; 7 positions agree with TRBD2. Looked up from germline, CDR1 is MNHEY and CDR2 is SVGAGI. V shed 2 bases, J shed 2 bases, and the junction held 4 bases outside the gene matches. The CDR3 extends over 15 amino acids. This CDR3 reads CASSYGGRNTDTQYF. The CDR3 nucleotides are TGTGCCAGCAGTTACGGCGGGAGAAACACAGATACGCAGTATTTT.

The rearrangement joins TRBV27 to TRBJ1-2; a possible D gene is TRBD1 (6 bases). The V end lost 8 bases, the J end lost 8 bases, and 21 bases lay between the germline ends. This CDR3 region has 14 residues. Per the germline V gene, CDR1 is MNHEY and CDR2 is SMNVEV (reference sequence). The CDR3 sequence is CASGYWNRVRGYTF. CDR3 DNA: TGTGCCAGCGGATACTGGAACAGGGTACGGGGCTACACCTTC.

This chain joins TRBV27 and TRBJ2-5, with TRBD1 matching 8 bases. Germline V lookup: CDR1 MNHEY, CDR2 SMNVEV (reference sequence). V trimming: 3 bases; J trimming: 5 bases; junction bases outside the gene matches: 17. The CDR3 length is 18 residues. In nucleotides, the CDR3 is TGTGCCAGCAGTTTCGGCCCGCGCTCGGGACAGGTCCCTGAGACCCAGTACTTC. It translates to CASSFGPRSGQVPETQYF.

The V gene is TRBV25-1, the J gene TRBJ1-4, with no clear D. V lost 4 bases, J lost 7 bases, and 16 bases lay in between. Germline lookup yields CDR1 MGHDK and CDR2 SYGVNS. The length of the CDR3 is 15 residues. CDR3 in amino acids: CASSATGLELEKLFF. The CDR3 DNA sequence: TGTGCCAGCAGTGCCACTGGACTCGAACTTGAAAAACTGTTTTTT.

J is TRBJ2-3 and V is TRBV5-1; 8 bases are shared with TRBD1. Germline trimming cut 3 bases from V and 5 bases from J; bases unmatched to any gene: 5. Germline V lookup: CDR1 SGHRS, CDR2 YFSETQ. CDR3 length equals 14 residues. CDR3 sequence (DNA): TGCGCCAGCAGCTCGGAGGACAGGGTAGATACGCAGTATTTT. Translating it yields CASSSEDRVDTQYF.

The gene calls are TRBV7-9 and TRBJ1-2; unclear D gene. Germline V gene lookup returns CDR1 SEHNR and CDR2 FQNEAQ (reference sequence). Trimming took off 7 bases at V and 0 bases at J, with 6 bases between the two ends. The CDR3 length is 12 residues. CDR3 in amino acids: CASNRANYGYTF. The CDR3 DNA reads TGTGCCAGCAACCGAGCTAACTATGGCTACACCTTC. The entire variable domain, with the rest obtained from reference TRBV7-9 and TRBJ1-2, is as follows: DTGVSQNPRHKITKRGQNVTFRCDPISEHNRLYWYRQTLGQGPEFLTYFQNEAQLEKSRLLSDRFSAERPKGSFSTLEIQRTEQGDSAMYLCASNRANYGYTFGSGTRLTVV.

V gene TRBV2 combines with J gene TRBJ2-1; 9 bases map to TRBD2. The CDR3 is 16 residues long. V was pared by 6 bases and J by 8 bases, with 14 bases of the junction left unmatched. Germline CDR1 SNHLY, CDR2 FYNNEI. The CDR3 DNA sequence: TGTGCCAGCAGCGCCCTAGGGCCGGGACTAGCCGATGAGCAGTTCTTC. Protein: CASSALGPGLADEQFF.

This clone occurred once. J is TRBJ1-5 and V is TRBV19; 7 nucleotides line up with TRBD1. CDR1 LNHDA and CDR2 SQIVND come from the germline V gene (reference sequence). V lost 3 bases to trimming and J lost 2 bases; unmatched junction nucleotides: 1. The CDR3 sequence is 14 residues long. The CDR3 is CASSMDRRNQPQHF. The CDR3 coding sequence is TGTGCCAGTAGTATGGACAGGCGCAATCAGCCCCAGCATTTT.

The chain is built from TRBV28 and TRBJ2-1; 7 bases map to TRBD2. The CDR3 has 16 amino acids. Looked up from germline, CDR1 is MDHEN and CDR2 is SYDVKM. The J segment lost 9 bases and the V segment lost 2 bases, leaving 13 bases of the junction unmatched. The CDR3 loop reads CASSLPPGAGASEQFF. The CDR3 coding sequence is TGTGCCAGCAGTTTACCCCCTGGGGCGGGAGCATCTGAGCAGTTCTTC.

The CDR3 region is CAISEYKNTEAFF. CDR3 nucleotides: TGTGCCATCAGTGAGTACAAGAACACTGAAGCTTTCTTT. The genes are TRBV10-3 and TRBJ1-1, with unresolved D. Trimming took off 1 base at V and 1 base at J, with 4 bases between the two ends. This CDR3 contains 13 residues. CDR1 and CDR2 from the germline V gene are ENHRY and SYGVKD.

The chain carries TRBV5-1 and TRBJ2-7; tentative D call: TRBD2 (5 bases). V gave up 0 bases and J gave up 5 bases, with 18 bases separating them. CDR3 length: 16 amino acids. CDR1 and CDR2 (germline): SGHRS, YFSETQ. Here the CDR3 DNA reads TGCGCCAGCAGCTTGGAAGGGCGTGGGAGCTTCGACGAGCAGTACTTC. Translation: CASSLEGRGSFDEQYF. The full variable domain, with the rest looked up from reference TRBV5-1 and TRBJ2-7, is KAGVTQTPRYLIKTRGQQVTLSCSPISGHRSVSWYQQTPGQGLQFLFEYFSETQRNKGNFPGRFSGRQFSNSRSEMNVSTLELGDSALYLCASSLEGRGSFDEQYFGPGTRLTVT.

CDR3 DNA sequence: TGTGCCAGCAGCCAACCTGGACTAGAGCAGTTCTTC. Translation gives CASSQPGLEQFF. This sequence joins TRBV14 and TRBJ2-1, with D tentatively TRBD2 (6 bases). V was shortened by 2 bases and J by 10 bases, with 9 bases between the two germline ends. Germline V gives CDR1 SGHDN, CDR2 FVKESK. The length of the CDR3 is 12 residues.

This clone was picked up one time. The DNA of the CDR3 is TGTGCCAGCAGACCGACCGGGACACCGGTCGACATTCAGTACTTC. Amino acid sequence: CASRPTGTPVDIQYF. V is TRBV6-5 and J is TRBJ2-4, with TRBD1 as a possible D gene (6 bases). CDR3 size: 15 residues. The germline V gene encodes CDR1 MNHEY and CDR2 SVGAGI. Trimming took 6 bases from V and 8 from J, leaving 20 bases between them.

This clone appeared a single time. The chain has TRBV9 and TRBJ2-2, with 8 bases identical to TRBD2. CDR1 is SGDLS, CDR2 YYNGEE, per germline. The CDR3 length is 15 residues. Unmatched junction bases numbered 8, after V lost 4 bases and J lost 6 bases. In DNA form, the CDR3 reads TGTGCCAGCAGCCTAGGGGGGACTAGTTCCGGGGAGCTGTTTTTT. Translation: CASSLGGTSSGELFF.

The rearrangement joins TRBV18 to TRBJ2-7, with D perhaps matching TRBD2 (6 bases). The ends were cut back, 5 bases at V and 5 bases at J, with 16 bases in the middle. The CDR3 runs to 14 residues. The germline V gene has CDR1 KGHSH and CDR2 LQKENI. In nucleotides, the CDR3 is TGTGCCAGCTCAACCCGTCGGGGGAGCGACGAGCAGTACTTC. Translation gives CASSTRRGSDEQYF.

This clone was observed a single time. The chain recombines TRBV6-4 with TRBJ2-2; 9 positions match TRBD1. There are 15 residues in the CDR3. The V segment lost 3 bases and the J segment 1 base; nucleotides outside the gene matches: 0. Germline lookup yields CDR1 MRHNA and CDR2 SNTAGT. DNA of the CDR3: TGTGCCAGCAGTGAGGGACAGGGGAACACCGGGGAGCTGTTTTTT. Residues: CASSEGQGNTGELFF.

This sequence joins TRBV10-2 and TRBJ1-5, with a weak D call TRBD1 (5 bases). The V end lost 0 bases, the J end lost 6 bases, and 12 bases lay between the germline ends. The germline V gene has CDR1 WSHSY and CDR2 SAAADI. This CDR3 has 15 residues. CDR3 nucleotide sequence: TGCGCCAGCAGTGAGTCTAGGGGCTCGCCTCAGCCCCAGCATTTT. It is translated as CASSESRGSPQPQHF.

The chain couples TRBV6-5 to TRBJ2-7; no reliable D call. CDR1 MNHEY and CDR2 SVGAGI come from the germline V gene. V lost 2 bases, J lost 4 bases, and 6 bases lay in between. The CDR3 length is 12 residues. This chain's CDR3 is CASSYQSYEQYF. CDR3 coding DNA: TGTGCCAGCAGTTACCAATCATACGAGCAGTACTTC.

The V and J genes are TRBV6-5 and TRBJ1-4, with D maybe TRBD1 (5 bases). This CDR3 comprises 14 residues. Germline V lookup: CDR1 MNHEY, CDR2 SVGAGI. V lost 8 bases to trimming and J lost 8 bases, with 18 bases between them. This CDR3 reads CASHPAGGGEKLFF. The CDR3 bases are TGTGCCAGCCACCCCGCGGGGGGAGGCGAAAAACTGTTTTTT.

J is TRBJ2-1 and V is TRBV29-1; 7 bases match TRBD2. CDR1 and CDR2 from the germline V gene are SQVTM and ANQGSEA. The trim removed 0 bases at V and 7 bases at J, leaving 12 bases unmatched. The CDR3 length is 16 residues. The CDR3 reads CSVEDQGAGWVNEQFF. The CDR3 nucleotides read TGCAGCGTTGAAGATCAAGGAGCGGGGTGGGTGAATGAGCAGTTCTTC.

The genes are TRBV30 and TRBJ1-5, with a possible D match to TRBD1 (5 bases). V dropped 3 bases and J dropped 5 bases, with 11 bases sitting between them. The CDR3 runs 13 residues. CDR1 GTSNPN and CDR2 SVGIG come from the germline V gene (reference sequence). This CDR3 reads CAWSSRGDQPQHF. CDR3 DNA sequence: TGTGCCTGGAGCTCCCGGGGGGATCAGCCCCAGCATTTT.

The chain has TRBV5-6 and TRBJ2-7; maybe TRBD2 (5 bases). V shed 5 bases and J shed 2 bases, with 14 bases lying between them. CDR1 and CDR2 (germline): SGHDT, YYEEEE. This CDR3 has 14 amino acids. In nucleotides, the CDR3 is TGTGCCAGCAGTTTACCCCAGGAGGCCTACGAGCAGTACTTC. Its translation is CASSLPQEAYEQYF. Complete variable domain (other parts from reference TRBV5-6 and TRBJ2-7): DAGVTQSPTHLIKTRGQQVTLRCSPKSGHDTVSWYQQALGQGPQFIFQYYEEEERQRGNFPDRFSGHQFPNYSSELNVNALLLGDSALYLCASSLPQEAYEQYFGPGTRLTVT.

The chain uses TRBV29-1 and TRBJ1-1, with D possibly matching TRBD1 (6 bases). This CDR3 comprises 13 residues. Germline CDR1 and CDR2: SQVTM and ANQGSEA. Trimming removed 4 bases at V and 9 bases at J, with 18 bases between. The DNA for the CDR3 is TGCAGCGTTGGGCCGGGCCAGGGGAGACAAGCTTTCTTT. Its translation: CSVGPGQGRQAFF.

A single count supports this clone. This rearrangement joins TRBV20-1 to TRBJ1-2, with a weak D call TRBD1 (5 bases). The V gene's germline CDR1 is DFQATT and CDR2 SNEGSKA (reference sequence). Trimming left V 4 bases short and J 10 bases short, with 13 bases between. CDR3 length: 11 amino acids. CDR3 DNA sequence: TGCAGTGCTACACTACCGACAGTCTACACCTTC. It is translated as CSATLPTVYTF.

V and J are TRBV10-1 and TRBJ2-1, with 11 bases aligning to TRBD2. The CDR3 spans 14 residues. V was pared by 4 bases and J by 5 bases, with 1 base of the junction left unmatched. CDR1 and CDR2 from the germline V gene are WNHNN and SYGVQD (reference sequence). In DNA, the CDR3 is TGCGCCAGCAGTGGGGGACTAGCGGACAATGAGCAGTTCTTC. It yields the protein CASSGGLADNEQFF.